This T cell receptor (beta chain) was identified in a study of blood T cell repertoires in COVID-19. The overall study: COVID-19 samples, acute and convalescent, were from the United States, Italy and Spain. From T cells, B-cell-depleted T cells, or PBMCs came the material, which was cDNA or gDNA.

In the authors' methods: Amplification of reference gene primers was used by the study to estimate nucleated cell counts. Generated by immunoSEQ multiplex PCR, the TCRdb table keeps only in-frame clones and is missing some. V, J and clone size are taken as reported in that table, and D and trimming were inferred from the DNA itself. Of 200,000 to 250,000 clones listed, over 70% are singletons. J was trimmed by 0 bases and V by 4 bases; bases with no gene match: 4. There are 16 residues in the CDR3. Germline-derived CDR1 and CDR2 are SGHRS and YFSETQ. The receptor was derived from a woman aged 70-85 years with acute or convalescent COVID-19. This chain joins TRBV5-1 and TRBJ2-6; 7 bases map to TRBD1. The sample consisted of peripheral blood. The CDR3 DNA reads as TGCGCCAGCAGCCTCGGGACAGCCTCTGGGGCCAACGTCCTGACTTTC. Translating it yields CASSLGTASGANVLTF.